This T cell receptor (beta chain) was identified during a study of shared clonotypes between healthy human individuals. Across the whole study: Per-donor plates numbered three CD4 naive, three CD4 memory, two CD8 naive and one CD8 memory.

CD45RO-negative, CCR7-positively selected cells formed the naive CD8 fraction, excluding terminally differentiated effector memory CD45RA+ cells. Every one of the donors was a Caucasian adult that lived in Nashville, Tennessee. Genomic DNA per cell subset filled all wells of several immunoSEQ plates. The data were produced by immunoSEQ multiplex PCR, yet TCRdb's version contains in-frame clones alone and is incomplete. The sample carries roughly 2 million clones, about 95% recorded once. V was pared by 5 bases and J by 5 bases, with 10 bases between. The CDR3 is 13 amino acids. Germline CDR1 SGHVS, CDR2 FNYEAQ.

The J gene is TRBJ2-1, the V gene TRBV7-6; D unclear. The source is a young man in good health. The sequenced sample was naive CD8+ T cells sorted from blood. CDR3 coding DNA: TGTGCCAGCAGCCGTGGACCCAACAATGAGCAGTTCTTC. This sequence encodes CASSRGPNNEQFF.